The 29 T cell receptor beta chains reported below all come from one sample, sequenced in a study of blood T cell repertoires in COVID-19. TCRdb's table, derived via immunoSEQ multiplex PCR, lists solely in-frame clones and lacks some. This table holds approximately 140,000 clones, roughly 84% found once. Sequenced sample: PBMCs or T cells enriched from blood (not recorded which). Receptors were obtained from a woman between 50 and 59 years old who had been exposed to COVID-19.

The rearrangement joins TRBV19 to TRBJ1-5; 7 nucleotides line up with TRBD1. V shed 11 bases, J shed 5 bases, and the junction held 12 bases outside the gene matches. The CDR3 has 14 amino acids. Germline V gene data show CDR1 as LNHDA and CDR2 as SQIVND (reference sequence). CDR3 bases: TGTGCCGCTACACCCGGGGACAGTCATCAGCCCCAGCATTTT. It specifies CAATPGDSHQPQHF.

This clone was observed a few times. This chain joins TRBV10-1 and TRBJ2-7; D call uncertain. The CDR3 extends over 16 amino acids. Trimming removed 2 bases from V and 7 bases from J, with 21 bases in between. Germline loops: CDR1 WNHNN, CDR2 SYGVQD (reference sequence). The CDR3 is CASSEMGSQAIGEQYF. Here the CDR3 DNA reads TGCGCCAGCAGTGAGATGGGTAGTCAGGCGATTGGGGAGCAGTACTTC.

The CDR3 DNA reads as TGTGCCGCCCGCGGAGGGACCCCAGAGACCCAGTACTTC. Protein: CAARGGTPETQYF. V and J are TRBV6-5 and TRBJ2-5, with D perhaps TRBD2 (6 bases). The germline gives CDR1 MNHEY, CDR2 SVGAGI. This CDR3 is 13 amino acids long. The V and J ends lost 11 bases and 4 bases respectively, with 17 bases between them.

This rearrangement joins TRBV27 to TRBJ2-1; 7 positions agree with TRBD1. Germline trimming cut 5 bases from V and 13 bases from J; bases unmatched to any gene: 11. The CDR3 totals 13 residues. Germline CDR1 MNHEY, CDR2 SMNVEV (reference sequence). The DNA for the CDR3 is TGTGCCAGCAGTCTCCCATCTCGACAGGGTCAGTTCTTC. Protein product: CASSLPSRQGQFF.

V usage is TRBV7-3 and J usage is TRBJ2-3; 13 positions agree with TRBD2. CDR1 is SGHTA, CDR2 FQGTGA, per germline. J gave up 2 bases and V 5 bases, and 4 bases lay outside the gene matches. This CDR3 spans 16 amino acids. The CDR3 coding sequence is TGTGCCAGCAGCCGTACTAGCGGGGGGGCCACAGATACGCAGTATTTT. This translates into CASSRTSGGATDTQYF.

J is TRBJ1-6 and V is TRBV3-1 (or the pseudogene TRBV3-2); 8 nucleotides align to TRBD1. There are 16 residues in the CDR3. Trimming cost V 1 base and J 10 bases; bases outside gene matches: 9. Germline V gene lookup returns CDR1 LGHDT and CDR2 YNNKEL (reference sequence). DNA for the CDR3: TGTGCCAGCAGCCAAGTTGGATTAGACAGGGGATCACCCCTCCACTTT. It encodes CASSQVGLDRGSPLHF.

This clone has only one observation. The chain couples TRBV9 to TRBJ1-2; TRBD1 matches at 10 bases. The CDR3 sequence is 14 residues long. The V gene end was trimmed by 3 bases and the J gene end by 6 bases; junction bases not matched to a gene: 5. Germline V gives CDR1 SGDLS, CDR2 YYNGEE. This chain's CDR3 is CASSGRDRGDGYTF. For the CDR3, the DNA is TGTGCCAGCAGCGGCCGGGACAGGGGAGATGGCTACACCTTC.

J is TRBJ1-6 and V is TRBV27; 8 bases map to TRBD1. Per the germline V gene, CDR1 is MNHEY and CDR2 is SMNVEV (reference sequence). The CDR3 consists of 19 residues. The junction had 16 bases not matched to a gene; V was cut back by 1 base and J by 8 bases. CDR3 loop: CASSLFNRGTGTIDSPLHF. CDR3 in DNA: TGTGCCAGCAGTTTATTTAACAGGGGGACCGGGACCATTGATTCACCCCTCCACTTT.

The J gene is TRBJ1-1, the V gene TRBV7-4; no reliable D call. The CDR3 sequence is 13 residues long. V was pared by 3 bases and J by 1 base, with 6 bases between. Germline V gives CDR1 SGHVT, CDR2 SQSDAQ. CDR3 in amino acids: CASSLRQNTEAFF. In DNA form, the CDR3 reads TGTGCCAGCAGCTTGAGACAGAACACTGAAGCTTTCTTT. The variable domain in full, with the rest retrieved from reference TRBV7-4 and TRBJ1-1, is GAGVSQSPRYKVAKRGRDVALRCDSISGHVTLYWYRQTLGQGSEVLTYSQSDAQRDKSGRPSGRFSAERPERSVSTLKIQRTEQGDSAVYLCASSLRQNTEAFFGQGTRLTVV.

This chain links TRBV9 with TRBJ1-1, with D hard to call. Between the trimmed V and J ends, which lost 1 base and 1 base, there was a span of 11 bases. The CDR3 length is 15 residues. CDR1 SGDLS and CDR2 YYNGEE come from the germline V gene. CDR3 loop: CASSVSAGRNTEAFF. The DNA of the CDR3 is TGTGCCAGCAGCGTATCGGCGGGAAGGAACACTGAAGCTTTCTTT.

The sample holds a few counts of this clone. In nucleotides, the CDR3 is TGCGCCAGCAGCTTGGCGCCCCGGCGAATGGGGGGCGAGCAGTACTTC. Its translation: CASSLAPRRMGGEQYF. V usage is TRBV5-1 and J usage is TRBJ2-7, with D perhaps matching TRBD2 (6 bases). This CDR3 contains 16 residues. Trimming took off 0 bases at V and 6 bases at J, with 19 bases between the two ends. Germline CDR1 reads SGHRS; CDR2 reads YFSETQ.

This clone was seen once. The chain has TRBV9 and TRBJ1-5; D may be TRBD1 (5 bases). Germline V gene data show CDR1 as SGDLS and CDR2 as YYNGEE. CDR3 length equals 14 residues. The ends were cut back, 4 bases at V and 1 base at J, with 9 bases in the middle. In DNA form, the CDR3 reads TGTGCCAGCAGCCCGGGGGGAAGCAATCAGCCCCAGCATTTT. This codes for CASSPGGSNQPQHF. The whole variable domain, remainder taken from reference TRBV9 and TRBJ1-5, is DSGVTQTPKHLITATGQRVTLRCSPRSGDLSVYWYQQSLDQGLQFLIQYYNGEERAKGNILERFSAQQFPDLHSELNLSSLELGDSALYFCASSPGGSNQPQHFGDGTRLSIL.

This clone showed up just once. This chain links TRBV7-3 with TRBJ2-7; TRBD2 is a possible D gene (7 bases). The CDR3 sequence is 16 residues long. Trimming took off 5 bases at V and 2 bases at J, with 19 bases between the two ends. The germline V gene encodes CDR1 SGHTA and CDR2 FQGTGA. CDR3: CASSPQGGGETYEQYF. The CDR3 DNA reads TGTGCCAGCAGCCCGCAAGGGGGGGGAGAGACCTACGAGCAGTACTTC.

The chain is built from TRBV7-2 and TRBJ2-5, with TRBD2 as a possible D gene (6 bases). This CDR3 spans 15 amino acids. V shed 5 bases and J shed 3 bases, with 16 bases lying between them. Germline CDR1 SGHTA, CDR2 FQGNSA. CDR3 bases: TGTGCCAGCAGCCCATCCCATGGGGGGAAAGAGACCCAGTACTTC. It codes for CASSPSHGGKETQYF.

J is TRBJ1-6 and V is TRBV5-6; D perhaps matches TRBD1 (6 bases). Per germline, CDR1 SGHDT and CDR2 YYEEEE. V lost 1 base, J lost 9 bases, and 17 bases lay in between. The CDR3 spans 16 residues. CDR3 region: CASSLYHRDTSSPLHF. CDR3 sequence (DNA): TGTGCCAGCAGCTTGTATCATCGGGACACTAGTTCACCCCTCCACTTT. Using reference TRBV5-6 and TRBJ1-6 for the parts outside the CDR3, the full variable domain is DAGVTQSPTHLIKTRGQQVTLRCSPKSGHDTVSWYQQALGQGPQFIFQYYEEEERQRGNFPDRFSGHQFPNYSSELNVNALLLGDSALYLCASSLYHRDTSSPLHFGNGTRLTVT.

This chain joins TRBV21-1 and TRBJ1-5; TRBD1 is the table's D call and was not checked against the DNA. TRBV21-1 is flagged as a pseudogene. The CDR3 runs 15 residues. CDR3 bases: TGTGCCAGCAGGACAGGGGTGGATAGCAATCAGCCCCAGCATTTT. It is translated as CASRTGVDSNQPQHF.

This chain links TRBV2 with TRBJ1-1, with a possible D match to TRBD1 (6 bases). CDR1 and CDR2 from the germline V gene are SNHLY and FYNNEI. There are 15 residues in the CDR3. Trimming took off 6 bases at V and 2 bases at J, with 16 bases between the two ends. CDR3 DNA: TGTGCCAGCAGGCCCCTAGGACAGAGAAACACTGAAGCTTTCTTT. Translated: CASRPLGQRNTEAFF. The variable domain in full, with the rest retrieved from reference TRBV2 and TRBJ1-1, is EPEVTQTPSHQVTQMGQEVILRCVPISNHLYFYWYRQILGQKVEFLVSFYNNEISEKSEIFDDQFSVERPDGSNFTLKIRSTKLEDSAMYFCASRPLGQRNTEAFFGQGTRLTVV.

The chain employs TRBV3-1 (or the pseudogene TRBV3-2) and TRBJ2-7; 9 positions match TRBD1. The CDR3 is made up of 14 amino acids. V was pared by 3 bases and J by 3 bases, with 3 bases of the junction left unmatched. Germline lookup yields CDR1 LGHDT and CDR2 YNNKEL (reference sequence). CDR3 bases: TGTGCCAGCAGCCAGGGACAGGGCCGCTACGAGCAGTACTTC. This encodes CASSQGQGRYEQYF.

The gene calls are TRBV2 and TRBJ1-1; tentatively, D is TRBD1 (5 bases). CDR1 and CDR2 (germline): SNHLY, FYNNEI. This CDR3 has 16 residues. Trimming pared 2 bases from V and 1 base from J, leaving 14 bases between. The CDR3 coding sequence is TGTGCCAGCAGTGAAACTTTTCTGGGGGGGAACACTGAAGCTTTCTTT. It codes for CASSETFLGGNTEAFF. The full variable domain, completed using reference TRBV2 and TRBJ1-1, is EPEVTQTPSHQVTQMGQEVILRCVPISNHLYFYWYRQILGQKVEFLVSFYNNEISEKSEIFDDQFSVERPDGSNFTLKIRSTKLEDSAMYFCASSETFLGGNTEAFFGQGTRLTVV.

This chain connects TRBV19 to TRBJ2-2, with D possibly matching TRBD2 (5 bases). The CDR3 extends over 14 amino acids. Trimming left V 8 bases short and J 1 base short, with 11 bases between. Germline V lookup: CDR1 LNHDA, CDR2 SQIVND (reference sequence). The CDR3 here is CASGVGVNTGELFF. CDR3 DNA: TGTGCCAGTGGGGTGGGAGTGAACACCGGGGAGCTGTTTTTT.

The rearrangement links TRBV19 to TRBJ2-7, with 8 positions matching TRBD1. J was trimmed by 4 bases and V by 2 bases; bases with no gene match: 7. The CDR3 consists of 15 residues. The germline CDR1 and CDR2 sequences are LNHDA and SQIVND (reference sequence). CDR3 sequence reads: CASSIQGARAYEQYF. The CDR3 nucleotides read TGTGCCAGTAGTATACAGGGGGCGAGGGCTTACGAGCAGTACTTC.

A remark on this clone: The sample holds other DNA sequences that translate to the same CDR3. The chain employs TRBV6-2 or TRBV6-3 and TRBJ1-2; D call uncertain. The CDR3 totals 13 residues. Trimming left V 2 bases short and J 2 bases short, with 6 bases between. Germline V gene data show CDR1 as MNHEY and CDR2 as SVGEGT. In DNA form, the CDR3 reads TGTGCCAGCAGTTACGGCAGAAACTATGGCTACACCTTC. It is translated as CASSYGRNYGYTF.

The gene calls are TRBV11-3 and TRBJ2-7, with TRBD2 identical over 7 bases. From germline, CDR1 is SGHNT and CDR2 YENEEA. The CDR3 has 15 amino acids. V dropped 1 base and J dropped 0; count of bases not matched to a gene: 3. The CDR3 DNA is TGTGCCAGCAGCTTAGGCGGGAGTAGCTCCTACGAGCAGTACTTC. Amino acid sequence: CASSLGGSSSYEQYF.

This chain connects TRBV24-1 to TRBJ2-3; D is possibly TRBD2 (6 bases). Trimming pared 4 bases from V and 1 base from J, leaving 17 bases between. CDR3 length: 17 residues. Per germline, CDR1 KGHDR and CDR2 SFDVKD. The CDR3 coding sequence is TGTGCCACCAGTGACCCCGGGACTGGGGGAGGCACAGATACGCAGTATTTT. Translated, it gives CATSDPGTGGGTDTQYF.

The chain is built from TRBV12-5 and TRBJ1-5; D possibly corresponds to TRBD1 (6 bases). The germline V gene has CDR1 LGHNT and CDR2 FRNRAP. The V and J ends lost 6 bases and 7 bases respectively, with 19 bases between them. The CDR3 covers 15 residues. CDR3 in amino acids: CASGLIGGGSQPQHF. Here the CDR3 DNA reads TGTGCTAGTGGACTGATAGGGGGGGGGAGCCAGCCCCAGCATTTT.

A single count supports this clone. The chain links TRBV9 to TRBJ1-3, with 8 positions matching TRBD1. V shed 4 bases, J shed 1 base, and the junction held 10 bases outside the gene matches. The CDR3 is made up of 17 amino acids. CDR1 and CDR2 from the germline V gene are SGDLS and YYNGEE. In nucleotides, the CDR3 is TGTGCCAGCAGCCACCGAGGCGGGACAGGTTCTGGAAACACCATATATTTT. This codes for CASSHRGGTGSGNTIYF.

The chain employs TRBV7-9 and TRBJ2-2; 11 bases are a match to TRBD2. This CDR3 region has 16 residues. Germline CDR1 reads SEHNR; CDR2 reads FQNEAQ (reference sequence). Germline trimming cut 5 bases from V and 6 bases from J; bases unmatched to any gene: 8. CDR3 sequence (DNA): TGTGCCAGCAGCCTGGGACTAGCGGCGGCTCCCGGGGAGCTGTTTTTT. Amino acids: CASSLGLAAAPGELFF.

This rearrangement joins TRBV7-9 to TRBJ1-5; weak D call: TRBD1 (6 bases). The V end lost 2 bases, the J end lost 3 bases, and 20 bases lay between the germline ends. CDR1 and CDR2 (germline): SEHNR, FQNEAQ (reference sequence). This CDR3 contains 18 residues. In DNA, the CDR3 is TGTGCCAGCAGCTTATCCGGGCAGGGGAAGATTGACAATCAGCCCCAGCATTTT. It yields the protein CASSLSGQGKIDNQPQHF.

DNA of the CDR3: TGTGCCAGCAGCCCCCCTAACCAGGGGATCGCTGAAGCTTTCTTT. Amino acid sequence: CASSPPNQGIAEAFF. The chain recombines TRBV5-4 with TRBJ1-1, with a weak D call TRBD1 (6 bases). CDR1 is SGHNT and CDR2 is YYREEE in the germline V gene (reference sequence). V was cut by 4 bases and J by 6 bases, with 19 bases left in between. The CDR3 sequence is 15 residues long.